The following is a TCR beta chain sequence with its context. The sample is drawn from a study of blood T cell repertoires in COVID-19. As for the study in general: Samples taken during acute and convalescent COVID-19 were collected in the United States, Italy and Spain. Nucleic acid was either cDNA or gDNA, and it came from T cells, B-cell-depleted T cells, or PBMCs.

In the original analysis: Amplifying reference gene primers gave estimates of nucleated cell counts. The protocol was immunoSEQ multiplex PCR, while the TCRdb copy is restricted to in-frame clones and leaves out a portion. V, J and clone size are those of that table, while D and trimming were read from the DNA. The table shows 70,000 to 100,000 clones, with 88% occurring only once. Between the trimmed V and J ends, which lost 3 bases and 5 bases, there was a span of 16 bases. Germline V gene sequence: CDR1 KGHSH, CDR2 LQKENI. The CDR3 is made up of 15 amino acids. This chain links TRBV18 with TRBJ2-5; TRBD2 might be the D (6 bases). What was sequenced was peripheral blood. The source of this sequence is a woman aged 80 or older with active COVID-19. In DNA form, the CDR3 reads TGTGCCAGCTCACCCCCCGCGGAGGGTGGGGAGACCCAGTACTTC. Its translation is CASSPPAEGGETQYF.